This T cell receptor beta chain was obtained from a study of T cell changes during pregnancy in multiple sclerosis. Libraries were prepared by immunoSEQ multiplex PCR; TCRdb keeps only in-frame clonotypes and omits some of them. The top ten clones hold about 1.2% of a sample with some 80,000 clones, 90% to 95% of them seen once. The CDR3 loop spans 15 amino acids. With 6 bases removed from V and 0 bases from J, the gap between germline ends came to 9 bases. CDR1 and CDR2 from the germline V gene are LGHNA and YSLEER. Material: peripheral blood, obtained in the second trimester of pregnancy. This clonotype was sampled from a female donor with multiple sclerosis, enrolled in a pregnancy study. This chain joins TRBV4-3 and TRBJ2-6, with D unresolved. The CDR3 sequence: CASSQVVSGANVLTF. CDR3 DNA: TGCGCCAGCAGTCAGGTGGTCTCTGGGGCCAACGTCCTGACTTTC.